Listed below are T cell receptor beta chains from one sample, sequenced in a study of technical replicates of blood from a few donors. The method was immunoSEQ multiplex PCR; TCRdb's version includes in-frame clones alone and lacks a portion of them. The table lists 60,000 to 85,000 clones, 91% of them singletons. The sample was T cells isolated from PBMCs. The receptors shown here come from a human donor in good health. Each CDR3 is given with its conserved first and last residue. A D gene is named only where the DNA matches it firmly.

j_call d_call v_call cdr3_aa cdr3_nt
TRBJ2-6 - TRBV11-2 CASSLVRGSGANVLTF TGTGCCAGCAGCTTAGTACGGGGCTCTGGGGCCAACGTCCTGACTTTC
TRBJ2-7 TRBD1 TRBV7-9 CASSWPTPGTGDHEQYF TGTGCCAGCAGCTGGCCCACTCCCGGGACAGGGGATCACGAGCAGTACTTC
TRBJ1-1 - TRBV7-2 CASSFSGPTEAFF TGTGCCAGCAGCTTCTCAGGGCCCACTGAAGCTTTCTTT
TRBJ2-2 - TRBV11-2 CASSLGATGELFF TGTGCCAGCAGCTTAGGCGCCACCGGGGAGCTGTTTTTT
TRBJ2-1 - TRBV6-5 CASSYNGNEQFF TGTGCCAGCAGTTATAACGGGAATGAGCAGTTCTTC
TRBJ2-2 - TRBV2 CASSPDRTGELFF TGTGCCAGCAGCCCGGACAGAACCGGGGAGCTGTTTTTT
TRBJ2-5 TRBD1 TRBV19 CASSPRQGLQETQYF TGTGCCAGTAGTCCCCGACAGGGGCTACAAGAGACCCAGTACTTC
TRBJ2-5 TRBD2 TRBV10-3 CAISDLALAGGKETQYF TGTGCCATCAGTGACCTGGCCCTAGCGGGAGGGAAGGAGACCCAGTACTTC
TRBJ2-1 TRBD2 TRBV9 CASSSRLAPSSYNEQFF TGTGCCAGCAGCTCTAGACTAGCCCCGAGCTCCTACAATGAGCAGTTCTTC
TRBJ2-2 TRBD1 TRBV28 CASRTGAGELFF TGTGCCAGCAGAACAGGGGCCGGGGAGCTGTTTTTT
TRBJ2-7 - TRBV25-1 CASSGTREQYF TGTGCCAGCAGTGGCACACGTGAGCAGTACTTC
TRBJ2-1 TRBD2 TRBV23-1 CASSQDTGLAGVRALNEQFF TGCGCCAGCAGTCAAGATACGGGACTAGCGGGCGTACGGGCCTTAAATGAGCAGTTCTTC
TRBJ2-4 TRBD2 TRBV7-9 CASSPGYSGRGRAKNIQYF TGTGCCAGCAGCCCGGGATATAGCGGGAGGGGAAGGGCCAAAAACATTCAGTACTTC
TRBJ2-1 - TRBV6-5 CASSRDSSYNEQFF TGTGCCAGCAGTCGAGATAGCTCCTACAATGAGCAGTTCTTC
TRBJ2-7 - TRBV6-5 CASSYEGDYEQYF TGTGCCAGCAGTTACGAGGGGGACTACGAGCAGTACTTC
TRBJ2-1 - TRBV27 CASSFQDIYNEQFF TGTGCCAGCAGTTTCCAGGACATTTACAATGAGCAGTTCTTC
TRBJ1-2 - TRBV7-3 CASSLSGRDGYTF TGTGCCAGCAGCTTAAGTGGGAGGGATGGCTACACCTTC
TRBJ2-1 - TRBV21-1 CASSKAFEGLSYNEQFF TGTGCCAGCAGCAAAGCCTTTGAGGGACTTTCCTACAATGAGCAGTTCTTC